There are a few counts of the clone carrying this TCR beta chain. No antigen is known for it. These data belong to a study of post-analysis software for immune sequencing data. Study-wide results and caveats: Samples prepared in the same batch strongly co-clustered by F measure. Four or five TRBV segments, including TRBV5-6, TRBV5-1 and TRBV20-1, were more frequent in patients than controls.

The length of the CDR3 is 13 residues. Trimming cost V 0 bases and J 10 bases, with 10 bases left between them. Per the germline V gene, CDR1 is MGHRA and CDR2 is YSYEKL. Every TCR beta cDNA library bore unique molecular identifiers. TCRdb re-analysed the PCR reads in MiXCR, keeping a single row per CDR3 protein. The sample holds 600,000 to 750,000 distinct CDR3 sequences, approximately 60% seen once. This TCR was sampled from a girl aged 2 to 9 with multiple sclerosis. The sequencing sample was made of blood. The chain couples TRBV4-1 to TRBJ2-1, with D unresolved. The CDR3, as DNA: TGCGCCAGCAGCCAAGAGAAGTTGACAGAGCAGTTCTTC. This gives the protein CASSQEKLTEQFF.